This record concerns one T cell receptor beta chain sequence. These data belong to a study of blood T cell repertoires in COVID-19. In the study overall: T cells, B-cell-depleted T cells, or PBMCs supplied cDNA or gDNA.

The assay was immunoSEQ multiplex PCR, and TCRdb's table has in-frame clones only and misses some. The sample holds about 240,000 clones, about 80% seen once. Study members were between about 18 and 100 years old and lived in some 26 US regions. Each participant's cohort was designated according to participant-reported clinical history. CDR3 length: 14 amino acids. Germline CDR1 is LGHDT and CDR2 is YNNKEL (reference sequence). V was trimmed by 4 bases and J by 0 bases, leaving 10 bases between them. The source material was PBMCs or T cells enriched from blood (not recorded which). The V gene is TRBV3-1 (or the pseudogene TRBV3-2), the J gene TRBJ2-7; D call uncertain. The TCR comes from a woman in her forties who had been exposed to COVID-19. The CDR3 region has the DNA TGTGCCAGCAGCCTCTATCATAGCTCCTACGAGCAGTACTTC. Its translation: CASSLYHSSYEQYF.